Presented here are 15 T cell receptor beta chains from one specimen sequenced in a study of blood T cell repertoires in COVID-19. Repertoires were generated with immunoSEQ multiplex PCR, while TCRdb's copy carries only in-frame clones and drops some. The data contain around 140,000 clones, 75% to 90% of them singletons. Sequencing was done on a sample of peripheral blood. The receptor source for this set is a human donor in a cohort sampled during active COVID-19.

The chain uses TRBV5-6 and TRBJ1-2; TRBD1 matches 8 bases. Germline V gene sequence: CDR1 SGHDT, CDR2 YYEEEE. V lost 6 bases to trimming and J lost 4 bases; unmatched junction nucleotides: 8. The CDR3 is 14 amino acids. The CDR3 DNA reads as TGTGCCAGCACTTGGACAGGGATGATCTATGGCTACACCTTC. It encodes CASTWTGMIYGYTF. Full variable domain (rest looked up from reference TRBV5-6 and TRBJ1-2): DAGVTQSPTHLIKTRGQQVTLRCSPKSGHDTVSWYQQALGQGPQFIFQYYEEEERQRGNFPDRFSGHQFPNYSSELNVNALLLGDSALYLCASTWTGMIYGYTFGSGTRLTVV.

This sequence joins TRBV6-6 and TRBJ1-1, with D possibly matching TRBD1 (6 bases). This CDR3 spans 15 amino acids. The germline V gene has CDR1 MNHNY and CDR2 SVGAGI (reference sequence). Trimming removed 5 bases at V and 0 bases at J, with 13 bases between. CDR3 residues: CASSRGQSMNTEAFF. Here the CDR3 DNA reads TGTGCCAGCAGTCGCGGACAGTCCATGAACACTGAAGCTTTCTTT.

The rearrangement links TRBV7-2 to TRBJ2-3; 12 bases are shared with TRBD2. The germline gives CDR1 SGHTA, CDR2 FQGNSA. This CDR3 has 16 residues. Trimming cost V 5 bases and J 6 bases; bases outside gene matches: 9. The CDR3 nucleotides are TGTGCCAGCAGCCCCCGACTAGCGGGAGAATTCGATACGCAGTATTTT. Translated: CASSPRLAGEFDTQYF.

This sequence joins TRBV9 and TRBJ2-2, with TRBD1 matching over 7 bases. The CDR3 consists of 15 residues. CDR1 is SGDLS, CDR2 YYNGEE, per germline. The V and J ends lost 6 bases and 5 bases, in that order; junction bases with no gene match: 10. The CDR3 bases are TGTGCCAGCACCCAGTCGACAGGGCCGACCGGGGAGCTGTTTTTT. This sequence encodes CASTQSTGPTGELFF.

CDR3 DNA sequence: TGCAGCGTTCCAACAGGGGGCAACCAAGAGACCCAGTACTTC. Translated, it gives CSVPTGGNQETQYF. The chain is built from TRBV29-1 and TRBJ2-5; 9 bases agree with TRBD1. The length of the CDR3 is 14 residues. Germline V gene sequence: CDR1 SQVTM, CDR2 ANQGSEA. After removal of 5 bases from V and 0 bases from J, the junction contained 4 bases not matched to a gene.

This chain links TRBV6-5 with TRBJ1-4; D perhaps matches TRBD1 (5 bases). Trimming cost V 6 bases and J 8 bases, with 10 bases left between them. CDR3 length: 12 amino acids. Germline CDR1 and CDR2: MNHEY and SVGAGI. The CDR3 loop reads CASRGVGEKLFF. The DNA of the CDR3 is TGTGCCAGCAGAGGGGTTGGCGAAAAACTGTTTTTT.

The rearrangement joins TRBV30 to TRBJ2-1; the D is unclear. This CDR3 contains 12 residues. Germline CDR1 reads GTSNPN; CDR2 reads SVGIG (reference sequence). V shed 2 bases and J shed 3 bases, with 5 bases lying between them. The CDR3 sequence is CAWSTYYNEQFF. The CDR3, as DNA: TGTGCCTGGAGTACATACTACAATGAGCAGTTCTTC.

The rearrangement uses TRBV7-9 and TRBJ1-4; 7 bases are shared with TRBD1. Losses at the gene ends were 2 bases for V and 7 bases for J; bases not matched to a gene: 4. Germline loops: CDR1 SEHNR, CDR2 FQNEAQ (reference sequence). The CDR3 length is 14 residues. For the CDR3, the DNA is TGTGCCAGCAGCTTAAGGGGGCTAGGTGAAAAACTGTTTTTT. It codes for CASSLRGLGEKLFF. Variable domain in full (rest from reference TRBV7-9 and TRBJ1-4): DTGVSQNPRHKITKRGQNVTFRCDPISEHNRLYWYRQTLGQGPEFLTYFQNEAQLEKSRLLSDRFSAERPKGSFSTLEIQRTEQGDSAMYLCASSLRGLGEKLFFGSGTQLSVL.

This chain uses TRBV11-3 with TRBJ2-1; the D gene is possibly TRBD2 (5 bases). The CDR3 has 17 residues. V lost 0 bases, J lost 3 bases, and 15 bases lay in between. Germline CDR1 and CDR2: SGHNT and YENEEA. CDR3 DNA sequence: TGTGCCAGCAGCTTAGAGATAGGTAGCGCGATCTACAATGAGCAGTTCTTC. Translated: CASSLEIGSAIYNEQFF.

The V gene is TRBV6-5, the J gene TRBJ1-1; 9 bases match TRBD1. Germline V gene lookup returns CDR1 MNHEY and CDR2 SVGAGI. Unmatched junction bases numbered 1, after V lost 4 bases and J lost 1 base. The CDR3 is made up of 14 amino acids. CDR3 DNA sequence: TGTGCCAGCAGTTCGACAGGGGGGAACACTGAAGCTTTCTTT. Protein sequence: CASSSTGGNTEAFF.

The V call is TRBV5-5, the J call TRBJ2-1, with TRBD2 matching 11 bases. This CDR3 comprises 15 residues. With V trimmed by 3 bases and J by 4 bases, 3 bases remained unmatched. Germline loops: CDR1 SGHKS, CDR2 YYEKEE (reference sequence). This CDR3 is CASSSGLAAYNEQFF. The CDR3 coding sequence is TGTGCCAGCAGCTCGGGACTAGCGGCTTACAATGAGCAGTTCTTC.

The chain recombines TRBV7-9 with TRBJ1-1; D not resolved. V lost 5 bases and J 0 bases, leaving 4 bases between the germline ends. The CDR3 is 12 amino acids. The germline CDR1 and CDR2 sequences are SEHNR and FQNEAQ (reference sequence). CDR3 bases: TGTGCCAGCAGCACAGTGAACACTGAAGCTTTCTTT. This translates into CASSTVNTEAFF.

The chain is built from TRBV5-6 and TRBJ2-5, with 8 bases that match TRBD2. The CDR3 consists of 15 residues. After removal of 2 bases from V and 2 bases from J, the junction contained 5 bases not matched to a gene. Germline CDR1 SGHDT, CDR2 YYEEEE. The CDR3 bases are TGTGCCAGCAGCTTCGGGACGGGGGGGCAAGAGACCCAGTACTTC. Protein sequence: CASSFGTGGQETQYF. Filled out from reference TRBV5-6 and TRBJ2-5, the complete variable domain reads DAGVTQSPTHLIKTRGQQVTLRCSPKSGHDTVSWYQQALGQGPQFIFQYYEEEERQRGNFPDRFSGHQFPNYSSELNVNALLLGDSALYLCASSFGTGGQETQYFGPGTRLLVL.

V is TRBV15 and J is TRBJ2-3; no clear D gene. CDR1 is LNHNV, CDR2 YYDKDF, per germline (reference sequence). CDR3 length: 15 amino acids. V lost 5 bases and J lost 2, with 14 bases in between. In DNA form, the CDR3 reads TGTGCCACCAGCTGGTTAGTTGCCCCCACAGATACGCAGTATTTT. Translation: CATSWLVAPTDTQYF.

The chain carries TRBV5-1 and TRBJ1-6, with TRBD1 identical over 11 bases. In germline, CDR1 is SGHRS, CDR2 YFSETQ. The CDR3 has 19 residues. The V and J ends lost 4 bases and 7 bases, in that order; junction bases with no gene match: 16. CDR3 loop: CASSQGTGGFRRGNSPLHF. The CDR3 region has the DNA TGCGCCAGCAGCCAGGGGACAGGGGGTTTTCGAAGGGGAAATTCACCCCTCCACTTT.